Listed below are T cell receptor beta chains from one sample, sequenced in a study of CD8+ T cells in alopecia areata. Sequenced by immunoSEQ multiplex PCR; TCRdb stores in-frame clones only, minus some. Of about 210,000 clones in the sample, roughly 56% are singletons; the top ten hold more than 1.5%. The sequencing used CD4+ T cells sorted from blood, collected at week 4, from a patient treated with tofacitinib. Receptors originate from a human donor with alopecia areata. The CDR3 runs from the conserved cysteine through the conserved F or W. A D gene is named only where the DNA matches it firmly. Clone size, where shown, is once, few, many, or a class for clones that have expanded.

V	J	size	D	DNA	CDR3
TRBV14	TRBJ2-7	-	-	TGTGCCAGCAGCTACACAGGGTTAGAGCAGTACTTC	CASSYTGLEQYF
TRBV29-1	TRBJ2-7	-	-	TGCAGCGTTGCCAGGGAAACCTACGAGCAGTACTTC	CSVARETYEQYF
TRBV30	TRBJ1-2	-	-	TGTGCCTGGAGTGTAATGGGGGTACAGAGCGGTGGCTACACCTTC	CAWSVMGVQSGGYTF
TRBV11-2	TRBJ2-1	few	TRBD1	TGTGCCAGCAGCTTCGACAGGGTTAACAATGAGCAGTTCTTC	CASSFDRVNNEQFF
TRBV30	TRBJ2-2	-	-	TGTGCCTGGAGACACCTAGTTCGGGACACCGGGGAGCTGTTTTTT	CAWRHLVRDTGELFF
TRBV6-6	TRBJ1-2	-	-	TGTGCCAGCAGCGAGGCCCGATCGAAATATGGCTACACCTTC	CASSEARSKYGYTF
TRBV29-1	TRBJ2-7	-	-	TGCAGCGTTGTGGGGTCCTCCTACGAGCAGTACTTC	CSVVGSSYEQYF
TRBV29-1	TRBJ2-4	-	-	TGCAGCGTTGTTCTAGGGGCACTAGCCAAAAACATTCAGTACTTC	CSVVLGALAKNIQYF
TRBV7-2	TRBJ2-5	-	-	TGTGCCAGCAGCTACCTGACCGAGCAAGAGACCCAGTACTTC	CASSYLTEQETQYF
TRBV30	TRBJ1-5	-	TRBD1	TGTGCCTGGAGTGTAAGGGGACAGACCCTACATAGCAATCAGCCCCAGCATTTT	CAWSVRGQTLHSNQPQHF
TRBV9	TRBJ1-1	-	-	TGTGCCAGCAGCGTAAGGGCGGCTTCGGACACTGAAGCTTTCTTT	CASSVRAASDTEAFF
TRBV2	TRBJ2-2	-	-	TGTGCCAGCAGTGAAGCGGGGGCGAACACCGGGGAGCTGTTTTTT	CASSEAGANTGELFF
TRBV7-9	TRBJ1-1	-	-	TGTGCCAGCAGCTTAGCGGTGGGGTCTGAAGCTTTCTTT	CASSLAVGSEAFF
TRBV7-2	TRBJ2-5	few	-	TGTGCCAGCAGCTTAAGCGAGCCTGCCCAAGAGACCCAGTACTTC	CASSLSEPAQETQYF
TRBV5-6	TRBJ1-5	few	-	TGTGCCAGCAGCCGCGGGGGAAACAATCAGCCCCAGCATTTT	CASSRGGNNQPQHF
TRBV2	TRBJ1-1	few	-	TGTGCCAGCACCCCAGGGCCCTCAAACACTGAAGCTTTCTTT	CASTPGPSNTEAFF
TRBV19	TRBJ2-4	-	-	TGTGCCAGTAGTACTCGGATAGCCAAAAACATTCAGTACTTC	CASSTRIAKNIQYF
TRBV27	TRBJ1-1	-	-	TGTGCCAGCAGGCTACAGGGATCGAACACTGAAGCTTTCTTT	CASRLQGSNTEAFF
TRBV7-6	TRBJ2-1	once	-	TGTGCCAGCAGCCGCGACGTCCCAGACTCCTACAATGAGCAGTTCTTC	CASSRDVPDSYNEQFF
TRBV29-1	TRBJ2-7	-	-	TGCAGCGTTGAGGGGGCTTCCTACGAGCAGTACTTC	CSVEGASYEQYF
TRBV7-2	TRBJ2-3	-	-	TGTGCCAGCAGCTTACGGGGGGCTGTGGTGAGCGTTTGGACAGATACGCAGTATTTT	CASSLRGAVVSVWTDTQYF
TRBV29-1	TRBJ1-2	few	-	TGCAGCGTTGGAGGAGCTAACTATGGCTACACCTTC	CSVGGANYGYTF
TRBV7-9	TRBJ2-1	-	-	TGTGCCAGCAGCCCCTTTGGTGAGCAGTTCTTC	CASSPFGEQFF
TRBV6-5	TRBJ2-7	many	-	TGTGCCAGCAGTGACAGGTGGAGCTCCTACGAGCAGTACTTC	CASSDRWSSYEQYF
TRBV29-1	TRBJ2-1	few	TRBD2	TGCAGCGTTGAGAGTGTGACTAGCGGGGGGGCTCGTGAGCAGTTCTTC	CSVESVTSGGAREQFF
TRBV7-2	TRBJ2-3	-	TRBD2	TGTGCCAGCAGCTTCTCCGGACTAGCGGGGGGGAGAAATACGCAGTATTTT	CASSFSGLAGGRNTQYF
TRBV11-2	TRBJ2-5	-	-	TGTGCCAGCAGCTTAACCTTAAGAGAGACCCAGTACTTC	CASSLTLRETQYF
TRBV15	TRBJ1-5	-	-	TGTGCCACCAGCATCCGACAGTACAATCAGCCCCAGCATTTT	CATSIRQYNQPQHF
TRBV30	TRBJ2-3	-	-	TGTGCCGGGAACCGGGATAGCACAGATACGCAGTATTTT	CAGNRDSTDTQYF
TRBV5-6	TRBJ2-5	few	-	TGTGCCAGCAGCTTGGAAGGACAACAAGGGGGAGAGACCCAGTACTTC	CASSLEGQQGGETQYF
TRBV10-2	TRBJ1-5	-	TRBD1	TGCGCCAGCAGTGAGCGACAGGGGGTCGGCAATCAGCCCCAGCATTTT	CASSERQGVGNQPQHF
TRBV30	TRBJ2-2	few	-	TGTGCCTGGAGTGATGGCAGGGTTCACACCGGGGAGCTGTTTTTT	CAWSDGRVHTGELFF
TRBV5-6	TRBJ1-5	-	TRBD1	TGTGCCAGCAGCCGAGGACAGGGAGTTCAGCCCCAGCATTTT	CASSRGQGVQPQHF
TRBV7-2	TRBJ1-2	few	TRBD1	TGTGCCAGCAGCCGAGCGGACAGGGCGCATGGCTACACCTTC	CASSRADRAHGYTF
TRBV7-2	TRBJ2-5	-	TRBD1	TGTGCCAGCGGACCCCGGGACAGGGAGCAAGAGACCCAGTACTTC	CASGPRDREQETQYF
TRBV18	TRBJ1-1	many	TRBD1	TGTGCCAGCTCACCACTACCCGGGACAGGGAACGCTGAAGCTTTCTTT	CASSPLPGTGNAEAFF
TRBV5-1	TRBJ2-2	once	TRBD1	TGCGCCAGCAGCTTGGAGACAGGGGTAACCGGGGAGCTGTTTTTT	CASSLETGVTGELFF
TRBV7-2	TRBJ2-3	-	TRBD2	TGTGCCAGCACCGCTAGCGGGGGGGCGGTAGATACGCAGTATTTT	CASTASGGAVDTQYF
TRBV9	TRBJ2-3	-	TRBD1	TGTGCCAGCAGTCGCACAGGGGCCCACACAGATACGCAGTATTTT	CASSRTGAHTDTQYF
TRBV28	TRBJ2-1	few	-	TGTGCCAGCGGCCGGGACACTAACTACAATGAGCAGTTCTTC	CASGRDTNYNEQFF
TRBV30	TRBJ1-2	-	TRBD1	TGTGCCTGGAGTGGTGCAGGGGGAATAGGCGGCTACACCTTC	CAWSGAGGIGGYTF
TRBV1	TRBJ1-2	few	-	TGCACCAGCAGCCAAGTGGACAGTCTGCGCCCCGCTTATGGCTACACCTTC	CTSSQVDSLRPAYGYTF
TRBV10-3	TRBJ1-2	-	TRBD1	TGTGCCAGCGGGACAGTAGATTATGGCTACACCTTC	CASGTVDYGYTF
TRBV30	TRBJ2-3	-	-	TGTGCCTGGAGTGATCTCGGCAGGGTAAACACAGATACGCAGTATTTT	CAWSDLGRVNTDTQYF
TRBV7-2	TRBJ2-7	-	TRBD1	TGTGCCAGCAGCTTGGAAAGTATAGGGACAGATAGAACCTACGAGCAGTACTTC	CASSLESIGTDRTYEQYF
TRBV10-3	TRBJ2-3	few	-	TGTGCCATCAGTCTCCAGGGTTTCACAGATACGCAGTATTTT	CAISLQGFTDTQYF
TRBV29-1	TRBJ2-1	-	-	TGCAGCGCCGCTAACAATGAGCAGTTCTTC	CSAANNEQFF
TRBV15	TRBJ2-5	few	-	TGTGCCACCAGCAGAACCCTGGGGACCTCCTCGGTCTCTAAGACCCAGTACTTC	CATSRTLGTSSVSKTQYF
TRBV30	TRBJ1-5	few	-	TGTGCCTGGAGTGTAGGCCAGGGCAATCAGCCCCAGCATTTT	CAWSVGQGNQPQHF
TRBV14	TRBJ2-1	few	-	TGTGCCAGCAGCGCAAGGACAGCTATCTACAATGAGCAGTTCTTC	CASSARTAIYNEQFF
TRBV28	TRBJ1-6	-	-	TGTGCCAGCAGTTCCCAACCTACAGGGCCGGGTGCCCTCCACTTT	CASSSQPTGPGALHF
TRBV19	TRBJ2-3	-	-	TGTGCCAGTAGTAGCTTGGGGTCGCGGCCAGATACGCAGTATTTT	CASSSLGSRPDTQYF
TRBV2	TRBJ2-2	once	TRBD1	TGTGCCAGCGGTCCAGGGGGCTACACCGGGGAGCTGTTTTTT	CASGPGGYTGELFF
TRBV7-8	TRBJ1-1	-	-	TGTGCCAGCAGCCAGGACAGAAACACTGAAGCTTTCTTT	CASSQDRNTEAFF